The entry below describes one T cell receptor (beta chain). The source of the sample is a study of blood T cell repertoires in COVID-19. Study information: Samples taken during acute and convalescent COVID-19 were collected in the United States, Italy and Spain. Sample material is recorded as cDNA or gDNA derived from T cells, B-cell-depleted T cells, or PBMCs.

Deletions cut 4 bases from V and 8 bases from J, with 18 bases between. The CDR3 consists of 15 residues. Looked up from germline, CDR1 is LGHDT and CDR2 is YNNKEL (reference sequence). In the study's own analysis: Reference gene primer amplification gave estimated nucleated cell counts. Assay: immunoSEQ multiplex PCR; the TCRdb copy retains only in-frame clones and omits some. That table gives V, J and clone size, and the DNA gave D and trimming. The data contain 50,000 to 75,000 clones, about 89% of them singletons. The sequence was collected from a man in his sixties with acute or convalescent COVID-19. The chain has TRBV3-1 (or the pseudogene TRBV3-2) and TRBJ1-3; TRBD1 is a possible D gene (5 bases). Sequencing used peripheral blood. The CDR3 DNA reads TGTGCCAGCAGCCCGTCGACAGAAAGGTCCGACACCATATATTTT. It specifies CASSPSTERSDTIYF.